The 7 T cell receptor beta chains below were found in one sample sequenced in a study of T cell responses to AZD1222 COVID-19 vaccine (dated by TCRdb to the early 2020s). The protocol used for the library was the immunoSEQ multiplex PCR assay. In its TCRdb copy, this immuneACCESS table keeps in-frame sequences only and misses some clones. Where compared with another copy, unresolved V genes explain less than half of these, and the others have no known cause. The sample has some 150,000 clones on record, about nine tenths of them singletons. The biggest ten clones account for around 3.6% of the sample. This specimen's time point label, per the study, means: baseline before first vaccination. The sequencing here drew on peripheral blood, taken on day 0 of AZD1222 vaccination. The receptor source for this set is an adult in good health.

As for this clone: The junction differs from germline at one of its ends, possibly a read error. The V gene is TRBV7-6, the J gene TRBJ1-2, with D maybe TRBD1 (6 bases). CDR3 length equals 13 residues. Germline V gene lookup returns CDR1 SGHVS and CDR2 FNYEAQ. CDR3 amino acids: CASSPRQRGELNF. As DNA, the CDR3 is TGTGCCAGCAGCCCGCGGCAGAGGGGGGAACTAAACTTC. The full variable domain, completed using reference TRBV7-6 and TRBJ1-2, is GAGVSQSPRYKVTKRGQDVALRCDPISGHVSLYWYRQALGQGPEFLTYFNYEAQQDKSGLPNDRFSAERPEGSISTLTIQRTEQRDSAMYRCASSPRQRGELNFGSGTRLTVV.

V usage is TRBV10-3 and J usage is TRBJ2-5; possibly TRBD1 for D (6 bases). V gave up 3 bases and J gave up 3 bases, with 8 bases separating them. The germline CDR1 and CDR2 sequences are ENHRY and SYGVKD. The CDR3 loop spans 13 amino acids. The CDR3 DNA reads TGTGCCATCAGTGATGGACAGAAAGAGACCCAGTACTTC. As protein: CAISDGQKETQYF.

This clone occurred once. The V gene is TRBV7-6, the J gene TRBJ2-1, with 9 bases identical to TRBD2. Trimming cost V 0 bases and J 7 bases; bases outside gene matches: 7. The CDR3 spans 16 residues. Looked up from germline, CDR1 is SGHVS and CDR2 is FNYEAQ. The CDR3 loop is CASSLARVSGRNEQFF. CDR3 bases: TGTGCCAGCAGCTTAGCGCGGGTTAGCGGGAGAAATGAGCAGTTCTTC.

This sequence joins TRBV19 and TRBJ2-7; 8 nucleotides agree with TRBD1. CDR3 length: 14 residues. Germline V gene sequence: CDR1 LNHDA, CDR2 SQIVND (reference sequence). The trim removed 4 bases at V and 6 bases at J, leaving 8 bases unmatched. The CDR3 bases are TGTGCCAGTAGTACGGGCCAGGGGGCGAGCGAGCAGTACTTC. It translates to CASSTGQGASEQYF.

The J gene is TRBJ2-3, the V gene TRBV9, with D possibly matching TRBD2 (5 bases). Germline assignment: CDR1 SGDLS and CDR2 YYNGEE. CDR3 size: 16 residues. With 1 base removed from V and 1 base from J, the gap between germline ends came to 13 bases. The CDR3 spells CASSVRHSAGTDTQYF. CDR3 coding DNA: TGTGCCAGCAGCGTAAGGCATAGCGCGGGCACAGATACGCAGTATTTT.

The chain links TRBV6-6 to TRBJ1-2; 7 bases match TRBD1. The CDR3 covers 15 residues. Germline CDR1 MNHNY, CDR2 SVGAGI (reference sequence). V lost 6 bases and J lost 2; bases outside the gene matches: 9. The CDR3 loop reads CASSFSETGNYGYTF. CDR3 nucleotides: TGTGCCAGCAGCTTCTCGGAGACAGGGAACTATGGCTACACCTTC.

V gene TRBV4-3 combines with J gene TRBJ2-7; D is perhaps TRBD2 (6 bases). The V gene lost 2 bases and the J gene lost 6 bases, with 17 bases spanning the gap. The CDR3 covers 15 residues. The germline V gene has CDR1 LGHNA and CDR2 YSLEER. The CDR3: CASSQRLVAGSEQYF. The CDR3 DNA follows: TGCGCCAGCAGCCAACGACTAGTGGCAGGCTCCGAGCAGTACTTC.